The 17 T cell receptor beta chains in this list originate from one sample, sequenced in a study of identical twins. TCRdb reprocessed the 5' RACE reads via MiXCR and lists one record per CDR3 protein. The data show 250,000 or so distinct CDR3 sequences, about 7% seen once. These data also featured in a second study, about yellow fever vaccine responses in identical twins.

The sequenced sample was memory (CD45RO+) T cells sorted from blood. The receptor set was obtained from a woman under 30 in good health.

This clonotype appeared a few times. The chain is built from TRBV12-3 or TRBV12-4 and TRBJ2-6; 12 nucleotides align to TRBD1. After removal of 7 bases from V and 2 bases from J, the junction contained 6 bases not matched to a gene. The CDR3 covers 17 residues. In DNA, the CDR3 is TGTGCCAGCACCCACCGGGACAGGGGGCCTGGGGCCAACGTCCTGACTTTC. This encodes CASTHRDRGPGANVLTF.

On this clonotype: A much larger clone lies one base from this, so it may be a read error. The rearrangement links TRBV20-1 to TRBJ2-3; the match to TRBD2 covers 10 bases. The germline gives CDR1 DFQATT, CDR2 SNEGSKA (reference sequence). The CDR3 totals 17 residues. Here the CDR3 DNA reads TGCTGTGCTAGGGATACTAGGACTAGCGGATTCACAGATACGCAGTATTTT. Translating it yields CCARDTRTSGFTDTQYF.

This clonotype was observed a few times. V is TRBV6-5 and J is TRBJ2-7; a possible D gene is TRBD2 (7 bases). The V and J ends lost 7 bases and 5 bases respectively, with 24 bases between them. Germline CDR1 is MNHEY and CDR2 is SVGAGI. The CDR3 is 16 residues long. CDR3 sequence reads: CASISKRRGGSHEQYF. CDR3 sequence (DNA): TGTGCCAGCATTTCCAAGCGTAGGGGGGGAAGTCACGAGCAGTACTTC.

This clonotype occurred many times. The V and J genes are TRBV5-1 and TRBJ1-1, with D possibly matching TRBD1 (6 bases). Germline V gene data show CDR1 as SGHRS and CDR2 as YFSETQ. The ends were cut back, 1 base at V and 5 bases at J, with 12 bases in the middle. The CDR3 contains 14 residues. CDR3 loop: CASSLLGGGTEAFF. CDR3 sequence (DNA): TGCGCCAGCAGCTTGCTCGGGGGCGGTACTGAAGCTTTCTTT.

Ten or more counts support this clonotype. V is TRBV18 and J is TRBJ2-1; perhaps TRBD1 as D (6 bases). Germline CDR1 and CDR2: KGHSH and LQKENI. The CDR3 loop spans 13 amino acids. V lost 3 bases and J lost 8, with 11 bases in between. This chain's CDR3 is CASSPGQEDEQFF. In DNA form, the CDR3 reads TGTGCCAGCTCACCGGGACAAGAGGATGAGCAGTTCTTC.

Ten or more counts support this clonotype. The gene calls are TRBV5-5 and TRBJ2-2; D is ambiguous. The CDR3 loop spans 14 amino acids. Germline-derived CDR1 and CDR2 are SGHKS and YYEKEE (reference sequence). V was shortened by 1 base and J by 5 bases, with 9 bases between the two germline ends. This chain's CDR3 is CASSLWVQTGELFF. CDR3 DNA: TGTGCCAGCAGCTTGTGGGTGCAAACCGGGGAGCTGTTTTTT.

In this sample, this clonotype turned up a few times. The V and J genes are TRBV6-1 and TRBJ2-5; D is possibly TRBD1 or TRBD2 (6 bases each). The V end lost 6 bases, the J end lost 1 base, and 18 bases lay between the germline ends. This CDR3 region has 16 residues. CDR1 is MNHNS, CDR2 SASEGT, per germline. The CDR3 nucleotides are TGTGCCAGCAGCCCCAACATACAGGGAGGCCAAGAGACCCAGTACTTC. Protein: CASSPNIQGGQETQYF.

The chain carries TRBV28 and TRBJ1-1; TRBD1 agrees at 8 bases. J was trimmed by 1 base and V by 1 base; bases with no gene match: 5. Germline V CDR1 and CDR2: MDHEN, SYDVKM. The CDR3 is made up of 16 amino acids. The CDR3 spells CASSLSSGGRNTEAFF. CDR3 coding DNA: TGTGCCAGCAGTTTATCCTCAGGGGGCAGGAACACTGAAGCTTTCTTT.

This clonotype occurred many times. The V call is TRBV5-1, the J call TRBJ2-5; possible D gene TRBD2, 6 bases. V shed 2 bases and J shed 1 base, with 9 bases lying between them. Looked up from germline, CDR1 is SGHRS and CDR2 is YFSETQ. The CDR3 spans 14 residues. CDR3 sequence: CASSLTEGQETQYF. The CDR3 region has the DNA TGCGCCAGCAGCTTAACGGAGGGCCAAGAGACCCAGTACTTC.

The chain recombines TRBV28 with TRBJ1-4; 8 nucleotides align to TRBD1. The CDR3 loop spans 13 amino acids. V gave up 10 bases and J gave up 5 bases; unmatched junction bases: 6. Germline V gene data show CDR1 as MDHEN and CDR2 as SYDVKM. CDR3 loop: CAISTGANEKLFF. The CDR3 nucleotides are TGTGCCATCTCGACAGGGGCCAATGAAAAACTGTTTTTT.

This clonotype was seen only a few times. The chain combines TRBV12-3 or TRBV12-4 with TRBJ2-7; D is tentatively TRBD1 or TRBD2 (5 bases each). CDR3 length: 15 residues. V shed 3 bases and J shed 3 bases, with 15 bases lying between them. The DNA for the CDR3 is TGTGCCAGCAGTTTTTCGGGGCCCATTTTCTACGAGCAGTACTTC. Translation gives CASSFSGPIFYEQYF.

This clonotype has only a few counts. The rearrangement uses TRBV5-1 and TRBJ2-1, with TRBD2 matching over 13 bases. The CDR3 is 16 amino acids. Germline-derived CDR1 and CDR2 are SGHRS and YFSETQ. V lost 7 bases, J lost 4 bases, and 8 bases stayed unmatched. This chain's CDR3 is CASGLAGAGGYNEQFF. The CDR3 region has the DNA TGCGCCAGCGGACTAGCGGGGGCTGGGGGATACAATGAGCAGTTCTTC.

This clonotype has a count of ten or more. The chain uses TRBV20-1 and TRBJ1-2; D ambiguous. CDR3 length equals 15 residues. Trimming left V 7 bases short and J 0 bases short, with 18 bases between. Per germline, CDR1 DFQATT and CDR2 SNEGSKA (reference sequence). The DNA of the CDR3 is TGCAGTGTCCCCGGCTACGCAGAAACTAACTATGGCTACACCTTC. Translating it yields CSVPGYAETNYGYTF.

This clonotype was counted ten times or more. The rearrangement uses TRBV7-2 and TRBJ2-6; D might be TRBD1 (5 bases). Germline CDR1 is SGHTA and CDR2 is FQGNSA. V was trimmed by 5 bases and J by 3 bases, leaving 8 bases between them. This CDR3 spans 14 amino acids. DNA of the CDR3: TGTGCCAGCAGCAAAGGGGATGGGGCCAACGTCCTGACTTTC. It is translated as CASSKGDGANVLTF.

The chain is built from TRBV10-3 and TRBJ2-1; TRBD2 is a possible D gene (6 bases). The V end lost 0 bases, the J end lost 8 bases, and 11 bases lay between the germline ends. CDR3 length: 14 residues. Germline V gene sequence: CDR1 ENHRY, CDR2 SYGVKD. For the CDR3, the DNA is TGTGCCATCAGTGAGTCCGGGGGTGCTTATGAGCAGTTCTTC. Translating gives CAISESGGAYEQFF.

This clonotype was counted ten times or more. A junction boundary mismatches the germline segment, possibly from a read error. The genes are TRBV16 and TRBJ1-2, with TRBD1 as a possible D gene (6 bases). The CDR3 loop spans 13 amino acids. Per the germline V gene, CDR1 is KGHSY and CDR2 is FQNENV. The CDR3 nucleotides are TGTGCCAGCAGACAATCAGGGGATACTGGCTACACCTTC. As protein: CASRQSGDTGYTF.

The CDR3 here is CASSPGLVGQPQHF. The CDR3, as DNA: TGTGCCAGCAGTCCGGGACTGGTGGGTCAGCCCCAGCATTTT. The chain joins TRBV28 to TRBJ1-5; perhaps TRBD1 as D (5 bases). Between the trimmed V and J ends, which lost 5 bases and 6 bases, there was a span of 14 bases. The V gene's germline CDR1 is MDHEN and CDR2 SYDVKM. The CDR3 consists of 14 residues.